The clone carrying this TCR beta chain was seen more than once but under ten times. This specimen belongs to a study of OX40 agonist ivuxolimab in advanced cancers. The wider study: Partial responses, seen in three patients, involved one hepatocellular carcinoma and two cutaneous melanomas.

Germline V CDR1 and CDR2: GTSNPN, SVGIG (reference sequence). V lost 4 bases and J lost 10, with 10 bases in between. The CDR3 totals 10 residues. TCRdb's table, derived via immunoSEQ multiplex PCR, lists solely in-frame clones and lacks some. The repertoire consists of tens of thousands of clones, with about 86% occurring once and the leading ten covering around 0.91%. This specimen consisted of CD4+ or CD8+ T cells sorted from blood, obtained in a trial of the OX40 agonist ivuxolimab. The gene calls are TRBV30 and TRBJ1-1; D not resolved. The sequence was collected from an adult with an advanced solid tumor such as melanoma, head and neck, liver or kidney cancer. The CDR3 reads CAWTRVTAFF. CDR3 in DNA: TGTGCCTGGACTAGGGTCACAGCTTTCTTT.